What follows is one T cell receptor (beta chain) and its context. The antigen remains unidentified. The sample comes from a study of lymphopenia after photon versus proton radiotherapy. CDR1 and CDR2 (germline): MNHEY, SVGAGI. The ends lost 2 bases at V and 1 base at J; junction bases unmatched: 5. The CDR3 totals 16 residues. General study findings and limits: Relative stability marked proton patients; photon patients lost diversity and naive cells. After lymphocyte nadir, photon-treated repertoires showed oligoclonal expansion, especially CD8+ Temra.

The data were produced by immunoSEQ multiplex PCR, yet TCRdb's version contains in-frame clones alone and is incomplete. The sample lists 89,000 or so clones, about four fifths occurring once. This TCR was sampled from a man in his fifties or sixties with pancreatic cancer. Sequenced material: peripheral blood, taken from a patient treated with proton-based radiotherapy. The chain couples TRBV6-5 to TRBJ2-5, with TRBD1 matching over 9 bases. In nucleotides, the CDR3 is TGTGCCAGCAGTTACCTTACAGGGGGCCCCCAAGAGACCCAGTACTTC. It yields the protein CASSYLTGGPQETQYF.